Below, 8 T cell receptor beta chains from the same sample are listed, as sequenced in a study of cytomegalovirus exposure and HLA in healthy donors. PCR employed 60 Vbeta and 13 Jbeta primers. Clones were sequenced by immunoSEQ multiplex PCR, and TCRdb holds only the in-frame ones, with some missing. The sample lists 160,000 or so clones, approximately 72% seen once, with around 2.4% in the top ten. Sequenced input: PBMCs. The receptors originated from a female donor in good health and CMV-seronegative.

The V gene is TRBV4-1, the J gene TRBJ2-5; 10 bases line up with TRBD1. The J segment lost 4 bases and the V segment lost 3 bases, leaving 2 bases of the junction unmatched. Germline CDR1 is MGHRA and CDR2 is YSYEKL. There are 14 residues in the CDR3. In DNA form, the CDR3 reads TGCGCCAGCAGCCAGGGACAGGGGACAGAGACCCAGTACTTC. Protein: CASSQGQGTETQYF.

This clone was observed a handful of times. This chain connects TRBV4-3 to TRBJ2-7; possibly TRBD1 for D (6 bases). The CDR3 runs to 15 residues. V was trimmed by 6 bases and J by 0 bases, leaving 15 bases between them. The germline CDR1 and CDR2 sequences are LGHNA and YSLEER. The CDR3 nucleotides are TGCGCCAGCAGTCGACAGGCGCTAAGCTCCTACGAGCAGTACTTC. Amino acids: CASSRQALSSYEQYF.

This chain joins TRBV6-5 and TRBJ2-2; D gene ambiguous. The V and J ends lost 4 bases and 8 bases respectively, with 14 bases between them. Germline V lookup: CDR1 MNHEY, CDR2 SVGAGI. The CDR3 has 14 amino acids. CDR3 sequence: CASSSTSDWGELFF. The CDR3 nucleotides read TGTGCCAGCAGTTCTACGTCCGACTGGGGGGAGCTGTTTTTT.

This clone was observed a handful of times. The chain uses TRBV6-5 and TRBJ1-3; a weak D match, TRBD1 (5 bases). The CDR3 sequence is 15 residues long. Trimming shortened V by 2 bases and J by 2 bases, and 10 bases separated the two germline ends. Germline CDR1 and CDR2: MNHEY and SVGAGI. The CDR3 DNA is TGTGCCAGCAGTTACGCGGAGGGACCTGGAAACACCATATATTTT. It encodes CASSYAEGPGNTIYF.

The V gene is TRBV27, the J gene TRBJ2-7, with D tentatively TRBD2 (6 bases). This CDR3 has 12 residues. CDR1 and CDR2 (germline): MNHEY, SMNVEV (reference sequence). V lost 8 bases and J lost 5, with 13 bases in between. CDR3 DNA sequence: TGTGCCAGCGGGGATCGGGGGAACGAGCAGTACTTC. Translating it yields CASGDRGNEQYF.

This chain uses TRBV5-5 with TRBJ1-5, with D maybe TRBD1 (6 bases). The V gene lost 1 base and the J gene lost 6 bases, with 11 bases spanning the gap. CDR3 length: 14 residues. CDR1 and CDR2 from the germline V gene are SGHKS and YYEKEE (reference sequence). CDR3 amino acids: CASSLTGLTQPQHF. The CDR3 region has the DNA TGTGCCAGCAGCTTGACAGGGCTGACTCAGCCCCAGCATTTT.

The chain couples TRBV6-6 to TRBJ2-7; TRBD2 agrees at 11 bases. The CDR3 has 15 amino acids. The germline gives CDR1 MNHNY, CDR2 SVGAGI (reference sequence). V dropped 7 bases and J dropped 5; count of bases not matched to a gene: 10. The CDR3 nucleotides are TGTGCCAGCACCACATACCGGGGACTAGCGGACGAGCAGTACTTC. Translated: CASTTYRGLADEQYF.

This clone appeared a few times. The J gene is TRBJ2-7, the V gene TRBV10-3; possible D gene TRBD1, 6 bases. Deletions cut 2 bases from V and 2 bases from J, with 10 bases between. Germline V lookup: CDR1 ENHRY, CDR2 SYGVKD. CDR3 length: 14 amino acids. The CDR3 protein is CAISEGQSAYEQYF. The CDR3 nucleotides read TGTGCCATCAGTGAGGGACAGTCAGCCTACGAGCAGTACTTC.